The rows below give T cell receptor beta chains drawn from one sample of a study of T cells in Graves' hyperthyroidism and ophthalmopathy. In TCRdb, the multiplex PCR reads were re-called with MiXCR into one record per CDR3 protein. Of hundreds of thousands of distinct CDR3 sequences in the sample, approximately 14% are singletons; the top ten hold around 7.3%. The sample comprised blood. These receptors originate from a woman aged 18-35 years with Graves' hyperthyroidism. CDR3s include the opening cysteine and the closing phenylalanine or tryptophan. A D gene is named only where the DNA matches it firmly. Size is stated for part of the rows, as once, few or many counts, or as a class when the clone is expanded.

abundance: many; j_gene: TRBJ1-4; v_gene: TRBV12-3/TRBV12-4; d_gene: .; len: 13; CDR3nt: TGTGCCAGCAGTTACGCAACTAATGAAAAACTGTTTTTT; CDR3aa: CASSYATNEKLFF
abundance: .; j_gene: TRBJ1-4; v_gene: TRBV19; d_gene: .; len: 15; CDR3nt: TGTGCCAGTAGTCGTTCTACCGGGGACAATGAAAACCTGTTTTTT; CDR3aa: CASSRSTGDNENLFF
abundance: many; j_gene: TRBJ2-3; v_gene: TRBV5-1; d_gene: TRBD2; len: 14; CDR3nt: TGTGCCAGCAGTTTACTAGCGGGCACAGATACGCAGTATTTT; CDR3aa: CASSLLAGTDTQYF
abundance: many; j_gene: TRBJ2-7; v_gene: TRBV5-1; d_gene: TRBD2; len: 16; CDR3nt: TGCGCCAGCAGCTTGAGGACTAGCGGGAGCTCCTACGAGCAGTACTTC; CDR3aa: CASSLRTSGSSYEQYF
abundance: .; j_gene: TRBJ2-7; v_gene: TRBV2; d_gene: .; len: 14; CDR3nt: TGTGCCAGCTTTCAGACAGGAGGCTCCTACGAGCAGTACTTC; CDR3aa: CASFQTGGSYEQYF
abundance: many; j_gene: TRBJ2-7; v_gene: TRBV12-3/TRBV12-4; d_gene: .; len: 14; CDR3nt: TGTGCCAGCAGTTTATCAGCGGGCCGCTACGAGCAGTACTTC; CDR3aa: CASSLSAGRYEQYF
abundance: many; j_gene: TRBJ1-1; v_gene: TRBV5-1; d_gene: .; len: 15; CDR3nt: TGCGCCAGCAGCTTACTTGGGGAATTGAACACTGAAGCTTTCTTT; CDR3aa: CASSLLGELNTEAFF
abundance: many; j_gene: TRBJ2-1; v_gene: TRBV9; d_gene: .; len: 16; CDR3nt: TGTGCCAGCAGCGTAGCCTCTGGGCTAGCCTACAATGAGCAGTTCTTC; CDR3aa: CASSVASGLAYNEQFF
abundance: many; j_gene: TRBJ1-4; v_gene: TRBV6-1; d_gene: .; len: 14; CDR3nt: TGTGCCAGCAGTCCAGGTCGCGCTAATGAAAAACTGTTTTTT; CDR3aa: CASSPGRANEKLFF
abundance: many; j_gene: TRBJ1-6; v_gene: TRBV20-1; d_gene: TRBD1; len: 13; CDR3nt: TGCAGTGCTAGAGTCAGGGGGCTTTCACCCCTCCACTTT; CDR3aa: CSARVRGLSPLHF
abundance: many; j_gene: TRBJ2-3; v_gene: TRBV27; d_gene: TRBD1; len: 15; CDR3nt: TGTGCCAGCAGTTGCCGGGACAGGAGCACAGATACGCAGTATTTT; CDR3aa: CASSCRDRSTDTQYF
abundance: many; j_gene: TRBJ2-3; v_gene: TRBV12-3/TRBV12-4; d_gene: .; len: 14; CDR3nt: TGTGCCAGCAGTTTTAACCGGCTCCGGGGTACGCAGTATTTT; CDR3aa: CASSFNRLRGTQYF
abundance: many; j_gene: TRBJ1-4; v_gene: TRBV20-1; d_gene: TRBD1; len: 13; CDR3nt: TGCAGTGCTCAAGACAGGGGGAGTGAAAAACTGTTTTTT; CDR3aa: CSAQDRGSEKLFF
abundance: few; j_gene: TRBJ2-1; v_gene: TRBV11-2; d_gene: .; len: 16; CDR3nt: TGTGCCAGCAGCCCACGGAACGGGATTCCGGACAATGAGCAGTTCTTC; CDR3aa: CASSPRNGIPDNEQFF
abundance: many; j_gene: TRBJ2-1; v_gene: TRBV4-2; d_gene: .; len: 17; CDR3nt: TGTGCCAGCTCACAGTGGGGGGACACCGGCTCCTACAATGAGCAGTTCTTC; CDR3aa: CASSQWGDTGSYNEQFF
abundance: .; j_gene: TRBJ2-1; v_gene: TRBV20-1; d_gene: TRBD1; len: 16; CDR3nt: TGCAGTGCACGACTTAAGGGACAGAGAAACTACAATGAGCAGTTCTTC; CDR3aa: CSARLKGQRNYNEQFF
abundance: few; j_gene: TRBJ2-7; v_gene: TRBV20-1; d_gene: .; len: 14; CDR3nt: TGCAGTGCTAGAGGGGGATGGATTTCCTACGAGCAGTACTTC; CDR3aa: CSARGGWISYEQYF
abundance: .; j_gene: TRBJ2-7; v_gene: TRBV20-1; d_gene: TRBD1; len: 15; CDR3nt: TGCAGTGCTAGAGCCGGGACAGGGGGCGCGTACGAGCAGTACTTC; CDR3aa: CSARAGTGGAYEQYF
abundance: few; j_gene: TRBJ2-3; v_gene: TRBV18; d_gene: TRBD2; len: 18; CDR3nt: TGTGCCGGCTCACCAAATCCGACTAGCGGGCCTAGCACAGATACGCAGTATTTT; CDR3aa: CAGSPNPTSGPSTDTQYF
abundance: many; j_gene: TRBJ2-4; v_gene: TRBV7-2; d_gene: .; len: 15; CDR3nt: TGTGCCAGCAGCTTAGTAGGGGTGGCCAAAAACATTCAGTACTTC; CDR3aa: CASSLVGVAKNIQYF
abundance: few; j_gene: TRBJ2-6; v_gene: TRBV10-1; d_gene: .; len: 17; CDR3nt: TGCGGCAGCAGTGTAATTGGGGGAAATTTTGGGGCCAACGTCCTGACTTTC; CDR3aa: CGSSVIGGNFGANVLTF
abundance: many; j_gene: TRBJ1-1; v_gene: TRBV5-6; d_gene: .; len: 16; CDR3nt: TGTGCCAGCAGCCCGACCTCCCCATCGGGGAACACTGAAGCTTTCTTT; CDR3aa: CASSPTSPSGNTEAFF